What follows are 9 T cell receptor beta chains derived from one specimen sequenced in a study of T-cell reconstitution after alpha-beta-depleted transplantation in children. Preparation of the TCRbeta library was carried out with unique molecular identifiers. TCRdb analysed the PCR reads with MiXCR anew, one entry per CDR3 protein. The data contain 600,000 to 700,000 distinct CDR3 sequences, roughly 17% of them singletons. The input for sequencing was PBMCs from the stem cell graft donor, taken from the stem cell graft. These receptors were obtained from a human donor who donated a stem cell graft to a child with acute myeloid leukemia.

The chain employs TRBV12-3 or TRBV12-4 and TRBJ2-3, with 8 bases matching TRBD1. J gave up 2 bases and V 8 bases, and 9 bases lay outside the gene matches. CDR3 size: 15 residues. The CDR3 loop is CASAFRTGYTDTQYF. CDR3 nucleotides: TGTGCCAGCGCTTTTCGGACAGGGTACACAGATACGCAGTATTTT.

This clonotype was observed at least ten times. The CDR3 DNA follows: TGTGCCAGCAGCCTGGACAGAGCCGGACTAGCGGGGGGATCAGATACGCAGTATTTT. As protein: CASSLDRAGLAGGSDTQYF. The V and J genes are TRBV6-1 and TRBJ2-3, with TRBD2 matching 14 bases. Germline lookup yields CDR1 MNHNS and CDR2 SASEGT. CDR3 length: 19 residues. Trimming removed 6 bases from V and 4 bases from J; junction bases left unmatched: 15.

At least ten counts were recorded for this clonotype. The V call is TRBV30, the J call TRBJ1-2; a weak D match, TRBD1 (6 bases). This CDR3 contains 13 residues. V gave up 0 bases and J gave up 6 bases, with 11 bases separating them. Germline assignment: CDR1 GTSNPN and CDR2 SVGIG (reference sequence). CDR3 sequence: CAWSVHRENGYTF. CDR3 in DNA: TGTGCCTGGAGTGTACACAGGGAGAATGGCTACACCTTC.

The J gene is TRBJ1-5, the V gene TRBV3-1, with D unresolved. V was shortened by 1 base and J by 9 bases, with 10 bases between the two germline ends. This CDR3 has 13 residues. The germline V gene encodes CDR1 LGHDT and CDR2 YNNKEL (reference sequence). The CDR3 nucleotides are TGTGCCAGCAGCCAAGCCGGGAAACGGCCCCAGCATTTT. Its protein is CASSQAGKRPQHF. The complete variable domain, with remaining parts taken from reference TRBV3-1 and TRBJ1-5, reads DTAVSQTPKYLVTQMGNDKSIKCEQNLGHDTMYWYKQDSKKFLKIMFSYNNKELIINETVPNRFSPKSPDKAHLNLHINSLELGDSAVYFCASSQAGKRPQHFGDGTRLSIL.

This clonotype has at least ten counts. This chain joins TRBV20-1 and TRBJ1-2; 9 positions match TRBD1. The CDR3 loop spans 13 amino acids. CDR1 is DFQATT and CDR2 is SNEGSKA in the germline V gene (reference sequence). Trimming removed 5 bases from V and 4 bases from J; junction bases left unmatched: 5. CDR3: CSAADRGSYGYTF. The CDR3 DNA reads TGCAGTGCTGCCGACAGGGGGTCCTATGGCTACACCTTC.

A few counts support this clonotype. The CDR3 here is CASSTDRYEQYF. The DNA of the CDR3 is TGTGCCAGCAGTACGGACAGGTACGAGCAGTACTTC. The chain couples TRBV7-9 to TRBJ2-7; TRBD1 agrees at 7 bases. There are 12 residues in the CDR3. J gave up 4 bases and V 6 bases, and 3 bases lay outside the gene matches. CDR1 and CDR2 from the germline V gene are SEHNR and FQNEAQ (reference sequence).

CDR3 in amino acids: CASSLNKGSSYEQYV. For the CDR3, the DNA is TGTGCCAGCAGCTTAAATAAGGGGAGCTCCTACGAGCAGTACGTC. This chain uses TRBV7-9 with TRBJ2-7; D is possibly TRBD1 or TRBD2 (5 bases each). Trimming removed 2 bases at V and 0 bases at J, with 11 bases between. CDR3 length: 15 residues. Germline CDR1 reads SEHNR; CDR2 reads FQNEAQ (reference sequence).

This clonotype was observed at least ten times. The chain combines TRBV20-1 with TRBJ1-1; the D is unclear. This CDR3 spans 15 amino acids. Germline V gene sequence: CDR1 DFQATT, CDR2 SNEGSKA (reference sequence). Trimming removed 0 bases at V and 0 bases at J, with 11 bases between. The CDR3 is CSARDRKLLNTEAFF. In nucleotides, the CDR3 is TGCAGTGCTAGAGATAGGAAACTATTGAACACTGAAGCTTTCTTT.

This chain joins TRBV7-9 and TRBJ2-1, with D possibly TRBD1 on 6 matching bases. Per the germline V gene, CDR1 is SEHNR and CDR2 is FQNEAQ (reference sequence). Trimming stripped 1 base from V and 6 bases from J, with 13 bases between. There are 15 residues in the CDR3. CDR3 DNA sequence: TGTGCCAGCAGCTTAGTTCCAGGGGACCCCAATGAGCAGTTCTTC. It codes for CASSLVPGDPNEQFF.